The 10 T cell receptor beta chains reported below all come from one sample, sequenced in a study of blood T cells in healthy people across ages (dated by TCRdb to the mid-2010s). To prepare the library, 5' RACE was applied. Sequenced on an Illumina HiSeq 2500. A second PCR of roughly 6 to 11 cycles was run with a J-beta primer mix and a sample-barcoded 5' primer. TCRdb cleaned the public reads at Q25 with fastp, built clones with MiXCR and kept in-frame beta chains. Each CDR3 protein appears once, grouped with its most common genes and DNA. The sample table contains over a million distinct CDR3 sequences; only one count was recorded for around 59% of them. 5.5% to 8% of the sample comes from the top ten. Sample: blood. The receptors shown here come from a man in his late teens or twenties in good health.

V usage is TRBV12-3 or TRBV12-4 and J usage is TRBJ2-4, with TRBD1 as a possible D gene (5 bases). The better agreement between TRBJ2-7 and the DNA end casts doubt on the J call. The CDR3 is 16 amino acids. The CDR3 reads CASSLNRAGILYEQYF. CDR3 sequence (DNA): TGTGCCAGCAGTTTAAATCGGGCAGGGATTTTGTACGAGCAGTACTTC.

This clonotype came up a few times. The chain carries TRBV29-1 and TRBJ2-1; maybe TRBD2 (6 bases). The CDR3 is made up of 16 amino acids. V lost 7 bases, J lost 8 bases, and 27 bases lay in between. The germline gives CDR1 SQVTM, CDR2 ANQGSEA. The CDR3 sequence is CSAEPPTGAPFDEQFF. In DNA form, the CDR3 reads TGCAGCGCTGAGCCACCGACGGGAGCGCCTTTCGATGAGCAGTTCTTC.

There are a few counts of this clonotype. V and J are TRBV7-2 and TRBJ1-6; the D is unclear. V was pared by 5 bases and J by 6 bases, with 14 bases between. Germline V gene data show CDR1 as SGHTA and CDR2 as FQGNSA. The CDR3 consists of 15 residues. The CDR3 coding sequence is TGTGCCAGCAGCCCGGAGGTTGTGGGTAATTCACCCCTCCACTTT. As protein: CASSPEVVGNSPLHF.

This chain links TRBV12-3 or TRBV12-4 with TRBJ2-7; a possible D gene is TRBD2 (5 bases). The CDR3 spans 13 residues. The V and J ends lost 6 bases and 7 bases respectively, with 16 bases between them. The CDR3 spells CASSRRALGEQYF. In DNA, the CDR3 is TGTGCCAGCAGCCGGCGGGCCCTCGGGGAGCAGTACTTC.

The chain recombines TRBV29-1 with TRBJ2-3, with 12 bases that match TRBD2. The germline CDR1 and CDR2 sequences are SQVTM and ANQGSEA. V shed 6 bases and J 3 bases; nucleotides not matched to a gene: 4. This CDR3 has 14 residues. The CDR3 loop is CSVRLAGVTDTQYF. DNA for the CDR3: TGCAGCGTCCGACTAGCGGGAGTTACAGATACGCAGTATTTT.

The V gene is TRBV3-1, the J gene TRBJ2-7; the D gene is possibly TRBD2 (5 bases). Trimming stripped 0 bases from V and 1 base from J, with 13 bases between. CDR1 is LGHDT, CDR2 YNNKEL, per germline (reference sequence). The CDR3 has 16 residues. CDR3: CASSQEIGIRSYEQYF. The DNA of the CDR3 is TGTGCCAGCAGCCAAGAGATCGGGATAAGGTCCTACGAGCAGTACTTC.

The chain is built from TRBV20-1 and TRBJ1-2, with a possible D match to TRBD1 (5 bases). V lost 0 bases to trimming and J lost 5 bases, with 13 bases between them. The CDR3 sequence is 14 residues long. From germline, CDR1 is DFQATT and CDR2 SNEGSKA (reference sequence). The CDR3 loop is CSARDGGTTYGYTF. The CDR3, as DNA: TGCAGTGCTAGAGATGGGGGGACGACTTATGGCTACACCTTC.

The gene calls are TRBV4-1 and TRBJ2-1; D is undetermined. The CDR3 spans 15 residues. V lost 3 bases, J lost 5 bases, and 14 bases lay in between. Germline CDR1 MGHRA, CDR2 YSYEKL. The CDR3 DNA reads TGCGCCAGCAGCCATGATCTCTCAGGCGACAATGAGCAGTTCTTC. It codes for CASSHDLSGDNEQFF.

The CDR3 nucleotides read TGTGCCAGCAGCCCCCGGGCAGCGGAGTACAATGAGCAGTTCTTC. Residues: CASSPRAAEYNEQFF. The rearrangement joins TRBV9 to TRBJ2-1, with D possibly matching TRBD2 (5 bases). V lost 4 bases and J lost 4, with 15 bases in between. The CDR3 spans 15 residues. Looked up from germline, CDR1 is SGDLS and CDR2 is YYNGEE.

The chain carries TRBV5-1 and TRBJ2-7; 7 bases fit TRBD2. This CDR3 contains 16 residues. Germline V CDR1 and CDR2: SGHRS, YFSETQ. V lost 0 bases and J lost 3; bases outside the gene matches: 9. The CDR3 spells CASSLVSGGTGYEQYF. In nucleotides, the CDR3 is TGCGCCAGCAGCTTGGTCTCCGGGGGGACGGGCTACGAGCAGTACTTC.